Listed below are T cell receptor beta chains from one sample, sequenced in a study of blood T cell repertoires in COVID-19. The method was immunoSEQ multiplex PCR; TCRdb's version includes in-frame clones alone and lacks a portion of them. The data contain more than 70,000 clones, 75% to 90% of them singletons. The sequenced material came from peripheral blood. The origin of the receptors is a man aged 50 to 60 with active COVID-19. CDR3s include the opening cysteine and the closing phenylalanine or tryptophan. Each record gives: D gene, V gene, clone size, J gene, CDR3 protein, CDR3 DNA. The D gene is left open where the match is weak. Rows give clone size only sometimes, using once, few, many, or a class for an expanded clone.

d_gene: .
v_gene: TRBV11-3
abundance: .
j_gene: TRBJ2-2
CDR3aa: CASSPGLANTGELFF
CDR3nt: TGTGCCAGCAGCCCGGGACTGGCGAACACCGGGGAGCTGTTTTTT

d_gene: .
v_gene: TRBV10-3
abundance: .
j_gene: TRBJ2-7
CDR3aa: CAITEGSEQYF
CDR3nt: TGTGCCATCACCGAGGGCAGCGAGCAGTACTTC

d_gene: .
v_gene: TRBV12-3/TRBV12-4
abundance: .
j_gene: TRBJ1-1
CDR3aa: CASRLQGGGEAFF
CDR3nt: TGTGCCAGCAGGTTACAGGGAGGCGGTGAAGCTTTCTTT

d_gene: TRBD2
v_gene: TRBV6-2/TRBV6-3
abundance: .
j_gene: TRBJ2-5
CDR3aa: CASSRGLAGSQETQYF
CDR3nt: TGTGCCAGCAGTAGGGGACTAGCGGGGTCGCAAGAGACCCAGTACTTC

d_gene: TRBD1
v_gene: TRBV15
abundance: once
j_gene: TRBJ2-6
CDR3aa: CATSIGQGAPGANVLTF
CDR3nt: TGTGCCACCAGCATAGGACAGGGGGCGCCTGGGGCCAACGTCCTGACTTTC

d_gene: .
v_gene: TRBV3-1/TRBV3-2
abundance: few
j_gene: TRBJ2-1
CDR3aa: CASSQNPGDGEFF
CDR3nt: TGTGCCAGCAGCCAAAATCCGGGAGACGGGGAGTTCTTC

d_gene: .
v_gene: TRBV21-1
abundance: .
j_gene: TRBJ1-1
CDR3aa: CASSKAIEVKNTEAFF
CDR3nt: TGTGCCAGCAGCAAAGCTATAGAAGTAAAGAACACTGAAGCTTTCTTT

d_gene: .
v_gene: TRBV6-7
abundance: .
j_gene: TRBJ1-4
CDR3aa: CASSHPRGGGEKLFF
CDR3nt: TGTGCCAGCAGCCACCCCAGGGGTGGCGGTGAAAAACTGTTTTTT

d_gene: TRBD1
v_gene: TRBV19
abundance: .
j_gene: TRBJ2-6
CDR3aa: CASSIGQGKAGANVLTF
CDR3nt: TGTGCCAGTAGTATAGGACAGGGAAAGGCTGGGGCCAACGTCCTGACTTTC

d_gene: .
v_gene: TRBV28
abundance: .
j_gene: TRBJ2-4
CDR3aa: CASTPSGVSNKNIQYF
CDR3nt: TGTGCCAGCACCCCCTCGGGGGTCTCCAACAAAAACATTCAGTACTTC

d_gene: .
v_gene: TRBV24-1
abundance: .
j_gene: TRBJ1-3
CDR3aa: CATSRGAPGNTIYF
CDR3nt: TGTGCCACCAGTCGGGGGGCGCCCGGAAACACCATATATTTT

d_gene: TRBD1
v_gene: TRBV29-1
abundance: once
j_gene: TRBJ1-2
CDR3aa: CSGRGPSYGYTF
CDR3nt: TGCAGCGGAAGGGGGCCCAGCTATGGCTACACCTTC

d_gene: .
v_gene: TRBV6-2/TRBV6-3
abundance: .
j_gene: TRBJ2-2
CDR3aa: CASSSRQGGTGELFF
CDR3nt: TGTGCCAGCAGTTCCCGCCAGGGGGGAACCGGGGAGCTGTTTTTT

d_gene: .
v_gene: TRBV18
abundance: .
j_gene: TRBJ1-5
CDR3aa: CASSPGEGQPQHF
CDR3nt: TGTGCCAGCTCACCAGGGGAGGGGCAGCCCCAGCATTTT

d_gene: TRBD1
v_gene: TRBV28
abundance: .
j_gene: TRBJ2-7
CDR3aa: CASRWTGVGTYEQYF
CDR3nt: TGTGCCAGCAGATGGACAGGGGTTGGGACGTACGAGCAGTACTTC

d_gene: TRBD1
v_gene: TRBV2
abundance: .
j_gene: TRBJ1-5
CDR3aa: CASTEDRGANQPQHF
CDR3nt: TGTGCCAGCACTGAGGACAGGGGGGCGAATCAGCCCCAGCATTTT

d_gene: .
v_gene: TRBV25-1
abundance: .
j_gene: TRBJ1-3
CDR3aa: CASLQTGSGNTIYF
CDR3nt: TGTGCCAGCCTTCAGACAGGCTCTGGAAACACCATATATTTT

d_gene: .
v_gene: TRBV7-9
abundance: .
j_gene: TRBJ1-1
CDR3aa: CASSLWGRNTEAFF
CDR3nt: TGTGCCAGCAGCTTGTGGGGGCGGAACACTGAAGCTTTCTTT

d_gene: .
v_gene: TRBV19
abundance: few
j_gene: TRBJ1-5
CDR3aa: CASSSQARGPQHF
CDR3nt: TGTGCCAGTAGTTCCCAGGCCCGGGGGCCCCAGCATTTT

d_gene: TRBD2
v_gene: TRBV7-9
abundance: .
j_gene: TRBJ2-3
CDR3aa: CASSYGLAGNTDTQYF
CDR3nt: TGTGCCAGCAGCTATGGACTAGCGGGGAACACAGATACGCAGTATTTT

d_gene: TRBD2
v_gene: TRBV5-1
abundance: .
j_gene: TRBJ2-7
CDR3aa: CASSLQGTSNPYEQYF
CDR3nt: TGCGCCAGCAGCCTACAAGGGACTAGTAACCCCTACGAGCAGTACTTC

d_gene: .
v_gene: TRBV5-1
abundance: .
j_gene: TRBJ1-6
CDR3aa: CASSSFGGNSPLHF
CDR3nt: TGCGCCAGCAGCTCGTTCGGGGGGAATTCACCCCTCCACTTT

d_gene: .
v_gene: TRBV25-1
abundance: .
j_gene: TRBJ2-1
CDR3aa: CASSTSYNEQFF
CDR3nt: TGTGCCAGCAGTACCAGTTACAATGAGCAGTTCTTC

d_gene: .
v_gene: TRBV28
abundance: .
j_gene: TRBJ1-4
CDR3aa: CASSSREEKLFF
CDR3nt: TGTGCCAGCAGTTCCAGGGAAGAAAAACTGTTTTTT

d_gene: .
v_gene: TRBV5-1
abundance: .
j_gene: TRBJ1-1
CDR3aa: CASSFQGPGTEAFF
CDR3nt: TGCGCCAGCAGCTTTCAGGGGCCGGGCACTGAAGCTTTCTTT

d_gene: TRBD1
v_gene: TRBV7-6
abundance: .
j_gene: TRBJ1-1
CDR3aa: CASSLGGTGVNTEAFF
CDR3nt: TGTGCCAGCAGCTTAGGTGGGACAGGGGTAAACACTGAAGCTTTCTTT

d_gene: .
v_gene: TRBV4-3
abundance: .
j_gene: TRBJ1-6
CDR3aa: CASSQDTVRGSYNSPLHF
CDR3nt: TGCGCCAGCAGCCAAGATACCGTAAGGGGCTCCTATAATTCACCCCTCCACTTT

d_gene: TRBD2
v_gene: TRBV9
abundance: .
j_gene: TRBJ2-1
CDR3aa: CASGLAGGNNEQFF
CDR3nt: TGTGCCAGCGGTCTAGCGGGGGGAAACAATGAGCAGTTCTTC

d_gene: .
v_gene: TRBV5-1
abundance: few
j_gene: TRBJ2-2
CDR3aa: CASSLSVDGELFF
CDR3nt: TGCGCCAGCAGCTTATCAGTTGATGGGGAGCTGTTTTTT

d_gene: .
v_gene: TRBV9
abundance: .
j_gene: TRBJ1-1
CDR3aa: CASSVNPGGGTEAFF
CDR3nt: TGTGCCAGCAGCGTAAACCCGGGGGGGGGCACTGAAGCTTTCTTT

d_gene: .
v_gene: TRBV24-1
abundance: .
j_gene: TRBJ2-3
CDR3aa: CATSDLGGGPTDTQYF
CDR3nt: TGTGCCACCAGTGATTTGGGGGGGGGCCCCACAGATACGCAGTATTTT

d_gene: TRBD1
v_gene: TRBV7-9
abundance: .
j_gene: TRBJ2-1
CDR3aa: CASSLAVDRFNEQFF
CDR3nt: TGTGCCAGCAGCTTAGCTGTGGACAGGTTCAATGAGCAGTTCTTC

d_gene: TRBD1
v_gene: TRBV10-3
abundance: .
j_gene: TRBJ1-2
CDR3aa: CAIRTGGEDYGYTF
CDR3nt: TGTGCCATTAGGACAGGGGGCGAAGACTATGGCTACACCTTC

d_gene: TRBD1
v_gene: TRBV6-2/TRBV6-3
abundance: .
j_gene: TRBJ1-1
CDR3aa: CASSYSDRMNTEAFF
CDR3nt: TGTGCCAGCAGTTACTCGGACAGGATGAACACTGAAGCTTTCTTT

d_gene: TRBD1
v_gene: TRBV7-6
abundance: .
j_gene: TRBJ1-1
CDR3aa: CASSLGTGGITEAFF
CDR3nt: TGTGCCAGCAGCTTAGGAACAGGGGGCATCACTGAAGCTTTCTTT

d_gene: TRBD1
v_gene: TRBV6-2/TRBV6-3
abundance: .
j_gene: TRBJ1-5
CDR3aa: CASSGRGPGQPQHF
CDR3nt: TGTGCCAGCAGTGGCAGGGGGCCGGGTCAGCCCCAGCATTTT

d_gene: .
v_gene: TRBV7-9
abundance: few
j_gene: TRBJ1-4
CDR3aa: CASSGDNLEEKLFF
CDR3nt: TGTGCCAGCAGCGGCGACAACCTTGAGGAAAAACTGTTTTTT

d_gene: TRBD1
v_gene: TRBV28
abundance: .
j_gene: TRBJ2-7
CDR3aa: CASSSPGTGSYEQYF
CDR3nt: TGTGCCAGCAGCTCTCCCGGGACAGGGTCCTACGAGCAGTACTTC

d_gene: .
v_gene: TRBV7-2
abundance: .
j_gene: TRBJ2-3
CDR3aa: CASSLAGGPTDTQYF
CDR3nt: TGTGCCAGCAGCTTAGCGGGGGGGCCCACGGATACGCAGTATTTT

d_gene: .
v_gene: TRBV10-3
abundance: .
j_gene: TRBJ2-7
CDR3aa: CAISLGHTEGEQYF
CDR3nt: TGTGCCATCAGCTTAGGGCACACCGAGGGCGAGCAGTACTTC

d_gene: .
v_gene: TRBV18
abundance: .
j_gene: TRBJ1-1
CDR3aa: CASSGTGSEAFF
CDR3nt: TGTGCCAGCTCGGGGACCGGGAGTGAAGCTTTCTTT

d_gene: TRBD1
v_gene: TRBV6-5
abundance: .
j_gene: TRBJ1-1
CDR3aa: CASSSSYRGTDEAFF
CDR3nt: TGTGCCAGCAGTTCGTCTTACAGGGGGACCGATGAAGCTTTCTTT

d_gene: .
v_gene: TRBV7-2
abundance: .
j_gene: TRBJ2-5
CDR3aa: CASSFFGLPQETQYF
CDR3nt: TGTGCCAGCAGCTTCTTTGGGCTACCACAAGAGACCCAGTACTTC

d_gene: TRBD1
v_gene: TRBV28
abundance: .
j_gene: TRBJ1-4
CDR3aa: CASSRGTGQLNEKLFF
CDR3nt: TGTGCCAGCAGTCGGGGAACGGGACAGTTAAATGAAAAACTGTTTTTT

d_gene: .
v_gene: TRBV30
abundance: .
j_gene: TRBJ2-3
CDR3aa: CAWSAEGTSFTDTQYF
CDR3nt: TGTGCCTGGAGTGCCGAAGGGACTTCGTTCACAGATACGCAGTATTTT

d_gene: TRBD1
v_gene: TRBV7-2
abundance: .
j_gene: TRBJ1-2
CDR3aa: CASSSPDREDYGYTF
CDR3nt: TGTGCCAGCAGCTCCCCGGACAGGGAGGACTATGGCTACACCTTC

d_gene: TRBD1
v_gene: TRBV3-1/TRBV3-2
abundance: .
j_gene: TRBJ2-3
CDR3aa: CASKMRQGDTDTQYF
CDR3nt: TGTGCCAGCAAGATGAGGCAGGGGGACACAGATACGCAGTATTTT

d_gene: .
v_gene: TRBV9
abundance: .
j_gene: TRBJ1-5
CDR3aa: CASRTQGYQPQHF
CDR3nt: TGTGCCAGCAGGACACAGGGTTATCAGCCCCAGCATTTT

d_gene: .
v_gene: TRBV24-1
abundance: .
j_gene: TRBJ1-5
CDR3aa: CATSDRNRSNQPQHF
CDR3nt: TGTGCCACCAGTGACCGTAACAGAAGCAATCAGCCCCAGCATTTT

d_gene: .
v_gene: TRBV19
abundance: .
j_gene: TRBJ2-2
CDR3aa: CASSNTYQGIGNTGELFF
CDR3nt: TGTGCCAGTAGTAACACCTACCAGGGAATAGGGAACACCGGGGAGCTGTTTTTT

d_gene: .
v_gene: TRBV14
abundance: .
j_gene: TRBJ2-7
CDR3aa: CASRLGGAAYEQYF
CDR3nt: TGTGCCAGTCGACTCGGGGGAGCGGCCTACGAGCAGTACTTC

d_gene: .
v_gene: TRBV30
abundance: .
j_gene: TRBJ2-1
CDR3aa: CAWKGSANEQFF
CDR3nt: TGTGCCTGGAAAGGGAGTGCCAATGAGCAGTTCTTC